This TCR beta chain came from a study of T cells after yellow fever vaccination. Overall study context: Some fractions had low cell numbers, and these were prepared with SMART-Seq v4 Ultra Low Input. Study results and caveats: Researchers noted that a small share of clonotypes showed up in both CD4 and CD8 compartments. In post-booster samples, most primary-vaccination clones reappeared (under 98% CD4, roughly 90% CD8).

The CDR3 spans 10 residues. V was shortened by 8 bases and J by 7 bases, with 5 bases between the two germline ends. Germline loops: CDR1 MNHNY, CDR2 SVGAGI (reference sequence). 5'RACE template switching produced TCR cDNA carrying a universal primer site and UMIs. TCRdb re-called the 5' RACE reads with MiXCR, one entry per CDR3 protein. The table records 140,000 to 150,000 distinct CDR3 sequences, more than 6.5% of them present only once. Ten or more counts support this clonotype. The antigen remains undetermined. Sequenced here: CD4+ T cells sorted from PBMCs, sampled 10 days after the yellow fever booster vaccination. This sequence was found in a young man who received the YFV17D yellow fever vaccine. V is TRBV6-6 and J is TRBJ2-2; no clear D gene. CDR3 in amino acids: CASGLGELFF. CDR3 DNA: TGTGCCAGCGGTCTCGGGGAGCTGTTTTTT.